This T cell receptor beta chain was identified during a study of T cells in Graves' hyperthyroidism and ophthalmopathy. This clonotype was detected ten times or more. Its antigen is unidentified. Regarding the study as a whole: The model foresaw ophthalmopathy a median around 6.8 months prior to onset.

Uncontrolled infection, other autoimmune disease, pregnancy or lactation barred patients from enrollment. Diagnoses were established using clinical symptoms, serum thyroxine and TRAb, thyroid ultrasound and orbital computed tomography. TCR beta CDR3 sequences were amplified from RNA transcripts. First-round RT-PCR targeting the TCR CDR3 was performed with the HTBI primer set. TCRdb itself ran the multiplex PCR reads through MiXCR, one entry per CDR3 protein. The table has around 620,000 distinct CDR3 sequences, approximately 44% seen once. Sequenced material: peripheral blood or thyroid tissue (not recorded which). The receptor's source is an adult woman with Graves' disease, either hyperthyroidism or ophthalmopathy (not recorded which).

CDR3 nucleotides: TGTGCCAGCAGCCCCGTTGAGGGAGCTACCGGGGAGCTGTTTTTT. Translated: CASSPVEGATGELFF. V is TRBV7-9 and J is TRBJ2-2, with D possibly being TRBD2 (5 bases). This CDR3 is built from 15 residues. Trimming took off 5 bases at V and 5 bases at J, with 15 bases between the two ends. Germline loops: CDR1 SEHNR, CDR2 FQNEAQ (reference sequence).